Detailed here is one T cell receptor beta chain. The CDR3 extends over 13 amino acids. Trimming took off 0 bases at V and 8 bases at J, with 13 bases between the two ends. CDR1 and CDR2 (germline): DFQATT, SNEGSKA (reference sequence). The sample belongs to a study of CD8 T cells in Susac syndrome. Across the study: Treatment status at blood draw for the Susac syndrome patients was therapy-naive, corticosteroids, or intravenous immunoglobulin alone.

Susac syndrome patients met recently defined diagnostic criteria for definite or probable disease. Random hexamers were used to reverse transcribe an amount of about 0.45 to 1 ug RNA. TCRdb re-called the immunoSEQ multiplex PCR reads through MiXCR, storing one row per CDR3 protein. The sample contains about 200,000 distinct CDR3 sequences, 91% of which appear only once. This receptor was identified in a human donor with Susac syndrome. Sequencing was done on a sample of CD4+ T cells from PBMCs. The chain is built from TRBV20-1 and TRBJ1-2, with D possibly being TRBD1 (6 bases). CDR3 DNA sequence: TGCAGTGCTAGAGACGTCAGGGGCCTCGGCTACACCTTC. Its translation is CSARDVRGLGYTF.